The source of this T cell receptor beta chain is a study of T cell responses to AZD1222 COVID-19 vaccine (dated by TCRdb to 2020 to 2023). With regard to the full study: AZD1222 recipients with second doses at about 4 weeks or about 12 weeks were pooled, because spike-specific TCR depth and breadth did not differ between schedules. Trial participants were enrolled by age into 18-55, 56-69 and 70-plus year subgroups, with roughly 150, 30 and 60 TCR-sequenced participants respectively. TCR sequencing was performed for roughly 250 trial participants, of whom approximately 200 were given two doses of AZD1222 and roughly 25 were given two doses of MenACWY control vaccine.

The CDR3 regions of human TCRbeta chains were analyzed by immunosequencing. The source study handled its data this way. TCRs in the repertoires were compared against a reference library of SARS-CoV-2-specific TCRs that had been generated with the MIRA antigen-specificity platform. Breadth was defined as the fraction of unique TCRs that were SARS-CoV-2-associated, and depth was defined as the fraction of total T cells that were SARS-CoV-2-associated. Using the MIRA data, each spike-specific TCR was assigned both to the spike region to which the TCR was reactive and to a CD4 or CD8 class. Log10-transformed breadth and depth values were compared by one-way ANOVA with Sidak's multiple comparisons tests. TCRdb provides this immuneACCESS table in a form limited to in-frame rearrangements. Some clones are lacking; in checked studies, under half of them reflect an unresolved V gene, and why the rest are absent is not known. For V, J and clone size, that table is used; D and trimming come from the DNA. A total of roughly 130,000 clones appear in this sample, roughly 92% of them only once. The top ten hold around 1.5% of the sample.

The time point label on this specimen signifies: baseline before first vaccination. Vaccinee samples were obtained from the UK trials COV001 and COV002, which included a single-blind randomized controlled phase 2/3 trial of AZD1222 (ChAdOx1 nCoV-19) in healthy adults. For TCRbeta chain sequencing, PBMC samples from trial participants were taken at day 0 and at day 28 after the second dose. This clone was picked up one time. It lacks a known antigen. Base qualities were left out, and no much larger clone turns up one base away. The cysteine opens and the valine closes a CDR3 of 13 amino acids. The DNA shown is the 39-base CDR3, in frame from base 1. In the germline V gene (reference sequence), CDR1 corresponds to MNHNY and CDR2 to SVGAGI. Study-wide findings and limitations: Because no day 14 peak-response samples were available, the repertoires could be characterized only after the peak T cell response. After two AZD1222 doses, spike-specific TCR breadth and depth were significantly higher than at day 0 and than in MenACWY recipients. Epitopes outside the regions mutated in the B.1.351 and B.1.1.7 variants were reportedly recognized by nearly half of the unique spike-specific TCRs. In the small 56-69-year group, the increase in depth fell short of significance, most likely because of low power. CD4 TCRs associated with the vaccine covered the entire spike protein, and the dominant responses were in regions 160-218 and 743-854. Conclusions about previously exposed vaccinees are limited, since just five or six AZD1222 recipients were seropositive for SARS-CoV-2 at baseline. Most participants were white British and females outnumbered males, and the authors suggested that clonal diversity may have been underestimated.

The chain is assembled from TRBV6-6 and TRBJ2-7; TRBD2 agrees with 7 junctional bases. This sequence was found in an adult in good health. This sample comprised peripheral blood, obtained on day 0 of AZD1222 vaccination. The CDR3 corresponds to CASSGLVSSEQYV. The base sequence is TGTGCCAGCAGCGGACTAGTTTCCTCCGAGCAGTACGTC.